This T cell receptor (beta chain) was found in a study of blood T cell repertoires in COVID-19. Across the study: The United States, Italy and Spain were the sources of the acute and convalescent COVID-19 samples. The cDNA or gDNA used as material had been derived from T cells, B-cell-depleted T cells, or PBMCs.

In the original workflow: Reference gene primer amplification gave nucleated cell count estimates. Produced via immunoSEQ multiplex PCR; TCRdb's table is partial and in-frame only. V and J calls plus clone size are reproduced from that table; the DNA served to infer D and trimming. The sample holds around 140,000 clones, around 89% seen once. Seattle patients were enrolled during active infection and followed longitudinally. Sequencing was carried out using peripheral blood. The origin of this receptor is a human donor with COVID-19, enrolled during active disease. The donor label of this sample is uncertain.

CDR3 DNA sequence: TGTGCCAGCAGTGGGGACAGGGAAAGCTATGGCTACACCTTC. As protein: CASSGDRESYGYTF. The rearrangement uses TRBV2 and TRBJ1-2, with 9 bases that match TRBD1. CDR3 length equals 14 residues. The junction had 4 bases not matched to a gene; V was cut back by 4 bases and J by 4 bases. CDR1 is SNHLY and CDR2 is FYNNEI in the germline V gene.